Presented here are 26 T cell receptor beta chains from one specimen sequenced in a study of T cell responses to AZD1222 COVID-19 vaccine. This table comes from immunoSEQ multiplex PCR, and its TCRdb copy is limited to in-frame clones, with some not included. This table holds 70,000 to 85,000 clones, around 86% found once. The sample here was peripheral blood, taken on day 0 of AZD1222 vaccination. The receptors come from an adult in good health.

The chain employs TRBV12-3 or TRBV12-4 and TRBJ1-1, with D possibly matching TRBD1 (6 bases). The length of the CDR3 is 13 residues. V was shortened by 6 bases and J by 4 bases, with 12 bases between the two germline ends. CDR3 DNA: TGTGCCAGCAGGCGGGGGGCCGTCACTGAAGCTTTCTTT. This translates into CASRRGAVTEAFF.

By share, this clone ranks as medium-sized. The chain combines TRBV7-8 with TRBJ2-1; D ambiguous. This CDR3 has 13 residues. Germline V gene sequence: CDR1 SGHVS, CDR2 FQNEAQ. Trimming stripped 7 bases from V and 7 bases from J, with 14 bases between. This chain's CDR3 is CASTPRPTNEQFF. In DNA form, the CDR3 reads TGTGCCAGCACCCCCAGACCGACAAATGAGCAGTTCTTC.

This sequence joins TRBV18 and TRBJ2-2, with D possibly TRBD1 on 5 matching bases. V lost 0 bases and J 6 bases, leaving 5 bases between the germline ends. CDR3 length: 13 amino acids. Germline assignment: CDR1 KGHSH and CDR2 LQKENI. The CDR3 DNA reads TGTGCCAGCTCACCACCAGGGGCCGGGGAGCTGTTTTTT. Amino acid sequence: CASSPPGAGELFF. Using reference TRBV18 and TRBJ2-2 for the parts outside the CDR3, the full variable domain is NAGVMQNPRHLVRRRGQEARLRCSPMKGHSHVYWYRQLPEEGLKFMVYLQKENIIDESGMPKERFSAEFPKEGPSILRIQQVVRGDSAAYFCASSPPGAGELFFGEGSRLTVL.

The CDR3 nucleotides are TGTGCCAGCAGCCATTTCCCGCTAACGTTAGCGGGGAGCGTCTACGAGCAGTACTTC. Protein sequence: CASSHFPLTLAGSVYEQYF. This chain connects TRBV27 to TRBJ2-7; 8 bases fit TRBD2. From germline, CDR1 is MNHEY and CDR2 SMNVEV (reference sequence). The V segment lost 6 bases and the J segment 3 bases; nucleotides outside the gene matches: 22. The CDR3 is 19 residues long.

The chain joins TRBV28 to TRBJ2-2, with D unclear. This CDR3 spans 15 amino acids. Trimming cost V 5 bases and J 0 bases, with 10 bases left between them. Germline values: CDR1 MDHEN, CDR2 SYDVKM. The CDR3 DNA reads TGTGCCAGCAGTAATCGGCAAACGAACACCGGGGAGCTGTTTTTT. It encodes CASSNRQTNTGELFF.

The chain has TRBV6-5 and TRBJ2-3; possible D gene TRBD1, 6 bases. The V gene's germline CDR1 is MNHEY and CDR2 SVGAGI. V was shortened by 5 bases and J by 6 bases, with 9 bases between the two germline ends. This CDR3 contains 12 residues. As DNA, the CDR3 is TGTGCCAGCAGTACGAGGGGGGATACGCAGTATTTT. Protein sequence: CASSTRGDTQYF.

The chain recombines TRBV24-1 with TRBJ1-2, with a possible D match to TRBD1 (6 bases). V was shortened by 0 bases and J by 4 bases, with 14 bases between the two germline ends. Germline V gene data show CDR1 as KGHDR and CDR2 as SFDVKD. The CDR3 covers 16 residues. The CDR3 DNA follows: TGTGCCACCAGTGATTTGCGGCCGGGGGCGAGCTATGGCTACACCTTC. Protein: CATSDLRPGASYGYTF.

The V gene is TRBV5-1, the J gene TRBJ2-2, with D tentatively TRBD1 (5 bases). Germline V lookup: CDR1 SGHRS, CDR2 YFSETQ. This CDR3 is 15 amino acids long. Trimming took 3 bases from V and 1 from J, leaving 10 bases between them. The CDR3 DNA follows: TGCGCCAGCAGCTCGACAGCTATGAACACCGGGGAGCTGTTTTTT. Translation gives CASSSTAMNTGELFF.

This clone turned up a few times. CDR3 amino acids: CAISESQGVGQPQHF. CDR3 coding DNA: TGTGCCATCAGTGAGTCACAGGGGGTCGGTCAGCCCCAGCATTTT. The genes are TRBV10-3 and TRBJ1-5, with TRBD1 identical over 8 bases. The CDR3 totals 15 residues. CDR1 is ENHRY and CDR2 is SYGVKD in the germline V gene. Unmatched junction bases numbered 4, after V lost 0 bases and J lost 6 bases.

The chain is built from TRBV15 and TRBJ2-1; no clear D gene. Germline V gene data show CDR1 as LNHNV and CDR2 as YYDKDF (reference sequence). Deletions cut 7 bases from V and 7 bases from J, with 5 bases between. The CDR3 loop spans 10 amino acids. CDR3 protein: CATINNEQFF. The CDR3 nucleotides are TGTGCCACCATCAATAATGAGCAGTTCTTC.

This chain joins TRBV27 and TRBJ2-1; no clear D gene. The germline V gene encodes CDR1 MNHEY and CDR2 SMNVEV (reference sequence). The CDR3 length is 16 residues. The V end was cut by 3 bases, the J end by 3 bases, with 15 bases between. The CDR3 region is CASSFSIGEYYNEQFF. The CDR3, as DNA: TGTGCCAGCAGTTTTTCGATTGGAGAGTACTACAATGAGCAGTTCTTC.

This clone was found once. The CDR3 bases are TGTGCCAGCAGTTTAAGTTGGAGGCGAAGCACAGATACGCAGTATTTT. Protein sequence: CASSLSWRRSTDTQYF. The rearrangement uses TRBV27 and TRBJ2-3, with a tentative D call TRBD2 (5 bases). CDR3 length equals 16 residues. V was pared by 2 bases and J by 0 bases, with 12 bases between. Germline V CDR1 and CDR2: MNHEY, SMNVEV (reference sequence).

The chain links TRBV5-1 to TRBJ2-7, with 9 bases identical to TRBD1. Trimming took 4 bases from V and 6 from J; bases not matched to a gene: 11. There are 15 residues in the CDR3. Germline values: CDR1 SGHRS, CDR2 YFSETQ. CDR3 protein: CASSRGTGKVLEQYF. The CDR3 region has the DNA TGCGCCAGCAGCAGAGGGACAGGGAAAGTACTCGAGCAGTACTTC.

The gene calls are TRBV24-1 and TRBJ2-1, with D unclear. Trimming cost V 5 bases and J 3 bases, with 4 bases left between them. The CDR3 is 12 amino acids. Germline V gene sequence: CDR1 KGHDR, CDR2 SFDVKD. The CDR3 DNA reads TGTGCCACCAGTGTCGGCTACAATGAGCAGTTCTTC. This sequence encodes CATSVGYNEQFF.

This rearrangement joins TRBV10-3 to TRBJ1-5; TRBD1 matches 8 bases. Looked up from germline, CDR1 is ENHRY and CDR2 is SYGVKD. The V segment lost 6 bases and the J segment 4 bases; nucleotides outside the gene matches: 8. This CDR3 is built from 15 residues. Written as DNA, the CDR3 is TGTGCCATCAGCCCGGGACAGGAGTTGAATCAGCCCCAGCATTTT. Its translation is CAISPGQELNQPQHF.

The chain couples TRBV5-6 to TRBJ1-6, with D possibly TRBD1 on 5 matching bases. Between the trimmed V and J ends, which lost 0 bases and 7 bases, there was a span of 11 bases. This CDR3 contains 15 residues. Germline-derived CDR1 and CDR2 are SGHDT and YYEEEE. The CDR3 DNA sequence: TGTGCCAGCAGCTTGGCCGGGGCCAGCAATTCACCCCTCCACTTT. Translation: CASSLAGASNSPLHF.

This clone was observed a single time. This chain connects TRBV30 to TRBJ1-5, with D tentatively TRBD1 (6 bases). Germline V gene lookup returns CDR1 GTSNPN and CDR2 SVGIG (reference sequence). The CDR3 length is 18 residues. V was clipped by 2 bases and J by 0 bases, with 20 bases between them. In nucleotides, the CDR3 is TGTGCCTGGAGTCCCCCCGGGACACGGTCCTATAGCAATCAGCCCCAGCATTTT. Amino acids: CAWSPPGTRSYSNQPQHF.

The J gene is TRBJ2-2, the V gene TRBV25-1; 14 bases line up with TRBD2. CDR3 length: 17 residues. From germline, CDR1 is MGHDK and CDR2 SYGVNS. The V and J ends lost 4 bases and 3 bases, in that order; junction bases with no gene match: 4. CDR3 in DNA: TGTGCCAGCAGTGTGACTAGCGGGAGGGCTCACACCGGGGAGCTGTTTTTT. It translates to CASSVTSGRAHTGELFF.

The chain couples TRBV7-8 to TRBJ2-7, with D maybe TRBD1 (6 bases). Germline V gene data show CDR1 as SGHVS and CDR2 as FQNEAQ. V was pared by 6 bases and J by 2 bases, with 17 bases between. The CDR3 runs to 15 residues. The CDR3 DNA sequence: TGTGCCAGCAGACCAGCAGAGGGGGTTGCCTACGAGCAGTACTTC. Translation: CASRPAEGVAYEQYF.

The rearrangement links TRBV5-4 to TRBJ1-1; maybe TRBD1 (5 bases). The germline CDR1 and CDR2 sequences are SGHNT and YYREEE (reference sequence). This CDR3 spans 14 amino acids. Between the trimmed V and J ends, which lost 4 bases and 13 bases, there was a span of 23 bases. CDR3 in amino acids: CASSKVGTGPIGFF. CDR3 coding DNA: TGTGCCAGCAGCAAGGTGGGGACCGGGCCCATCGGTTTCTTT.

This sequence joins TRBV7-9 and TRBJ2-3; TRBD2 matches 8 bases. Trimming removed 3 bases from V and 2 bases from J; junction bases left unmatched: 4. This CDR3 contains 15 residues. Per germline, CDR1 SEHNR and CDR2 FQNEAQ (reference sequence). Here the CDR3 reads CASSFTSGLTDTQYF. The CDR3 DNA follows: TGTGCCAGCAGCTTCACTAGCGGACTCACAGATACGCAGTATTTT.

V and J are TRBV18 and TRBJ2-1; 11 bases map to TRBD2. Germline V gives CDR1 KGHSH, CDR2 LQKENI. V was clipped by 3 bases and J by 5 bases; unmatched bases: 3. The length of the CDR3 is 15 residues. CDR3 residues: CASSPSGGAHNEQFF. As DNA, the CDR3 is TGTGCCAGCTCACCTAGCGGGGGGGCCCACAATGAGCAGTTCTTC.

The genes are TRBV19 and TRBJ1-2, with TRBD1 matching 11 bases. J was trimmed by 3 bases and V by 1 base; bases with no gene match: 4. CDR1 and CDR2 from the germline V gene are LNHDA and SQIVND (reference sequence). CDR3 length: 16 amino acids. CDR3 sequence: CASSIAGTGGDYGYTF. CDR3 nucleotides: TGTGCCAGTAGTATAGCCGGGACAGGGGGTGACTATGGCTACACCTTC.

The V call is TRBV2, the J call TRBJ2-7, with TRBD2 matching over 8 bases. With 8 bases clipped from V and 4 bases from J, the junction kept 10 bases outside the gene matches. The CDR3 spans 14 residues. Germline CDR1 and CDR2: SNHLY and FYNNEI. CDR3 sequence reads: CASSDGGEGYEQYF. The CDR3 DNA reads as TGTGCCAGCTCGGACGGGGGGGAGGGGTACGAGCAGTACTTC.

The chain joins TRBV14 to TRBJ2-7, with a possible D match to TRBD2 (6 bases). The CDR3 contains 15 residues. Per the germline V gene, CDR1 is SGHDN and CDR2 is FVKESK. The V and J ends lost 6 bases and 2 bases respectively, with 17 bases between them. CDR3 sequence reads: CASRKSRGTAYEQYF. CDR3 nucleotides: TGTGCCAGCAGGAAGTCTCGGGGGACCGCCTACGAGCAGTACTTC.

This clone was counted only a few times. This sequence joins TRBV28 and TRBJ1-1; D is possibly TRBD1 (5 bases). Germline CDR1 and CDR2: MDHEN and SYDVKM. CDR3 length equals 13 residues. V was shortened by 7 bases and J by 5 bases, with 14 bases between the two germline ends. This chain's CDR3 is CASTLGRGTEAFF. The DNA for the CDR3 is TGTGCCAGCACTCTCGGACGGGGGACTGAAGCTTTCTTT.